The sequence of this TCR beta chain was determined in a study of T cell repertoires in ileal Crohn's disease. Germline V gives CDR1 SEHNR, CDR2 FQNEAQ (reference sequence). The CDR3 sequence is 15 residues long. Trimming stripped 5 bases from V and 2 bases from J, with 16 bases between. The assay was immunoSEQ multiplex PCR, and TCRdb's table has in-frame clones only and misses some. The data contain tens of thousands of clones, approximately 78% of them singletons. The sequenced sample consisted of ileal tissue. This clonotype was sampled from an adult with Crohn's disease. The V call is TRBV7-9, the J call TRBJ2-7, with D possibly matching TRBD2 (6 bases). CDR3 nucleotides: TGTGCCAGCAGCCCCCCTTGGGGGGATCCCTACGAGCAGTACTTC. Translation gives CASSPPWGDPYEQYF. The variable domain in full, completed from reference TRBV7-9 and TRBJ2-7, reads DTGVSQNPRHKITKRGQNVTFRCDPISEHNRLYWYRQTLGQGPEFLTYFQNEAQLEKSRLLSDRFSAERPKGSFSTLEIQRTEQGDSAMYLCASSPPWGDPYEQYFGPGTRLTVT.